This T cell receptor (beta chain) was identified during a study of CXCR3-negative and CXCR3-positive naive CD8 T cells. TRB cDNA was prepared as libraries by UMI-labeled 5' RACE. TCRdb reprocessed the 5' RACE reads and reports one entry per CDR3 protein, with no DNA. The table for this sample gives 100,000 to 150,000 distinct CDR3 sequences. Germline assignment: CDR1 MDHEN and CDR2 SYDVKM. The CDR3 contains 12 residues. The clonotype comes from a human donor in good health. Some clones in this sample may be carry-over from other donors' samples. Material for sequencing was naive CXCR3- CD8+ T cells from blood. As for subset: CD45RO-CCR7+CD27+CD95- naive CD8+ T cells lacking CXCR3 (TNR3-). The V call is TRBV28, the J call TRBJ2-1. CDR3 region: CASSLRFNEQFF.